Here is one T cell receptor beta chain with its context. Its specificity is unknown. Unmatched junction bases numbered 1, after V lost 0 bases and J lost 5 bases. This CDR3 contains 15 residues. The germline V gene encodes CDR1 SGDLS and CDR2 YYNGEE. The data derive from a study of T-cell memory formation after mild COVID-19. In the study overall: The study found TCR clusters largely donor specific. The study's findings and limits: From day 15 to 85, contracting clones were balanced between CD4 and CD8, whereas later expanders leaned toward CD4+.

A single record per CDR3 protein comes from TCRdb applying MiXCR to the 5' RACE reads. The repertoire consists of over 450,000 distinct CDR3 sequences, with around 20% occurring once and the leading ten covering approximately 13%. What was sequenced was PBMCs or a T cell subset sorted from them (not recorded which). The sequence came from an adult woman who had mild COVID-19 (a few samples of this study predate the infection). Cell type and time point are not known. This chain connects TRBV9 to TRBJ2-1, with 11 bases identical to TRBD2. CDR3 sequence: CASSVELAGDNEQFF. CDR3 sequence (DNA): TGTGCCAGCAGCGTAGAACTAGCGGGGGACAATGAGCAGTTCTTC.